Sequencing of this TCR beta chain was carried out in a study of HIV-infected patients and healthy controls. This clonotype turned up a few times. Its matching antigen is unknown. All unsorted peripheral T cells were captured because whole blood was used without fractionation. Between the trimmed V and J ends, which lost 1 base and 0 bases, there was a span of 15 bases. The germline V gene has CDR1 SEHNR and CDR2 FQNEAQ (reference sequence). The CDR3 runs 17 residues. cDNA was made from approximately 0.55 ug RNA using alpha and beta constant primers. Separate chain-specific third strand synthesis with multiplexing indices produced the alpha and beta libraries. A roughly 21-cycle PCR with P5s and P7 primers followed a short adapter-adding first PCR. TCRdb reanalysed the 5' RACE reads using MiXCR and keeps one entry per CDR3 protein. The top ten hold 1.5% to 2% of the sample, which has more than 15,000 distinct CDR3 sequences, approximately 5% seen once.

Findings and caveats of the study: Healthy controls carried many MAIT alpha-chain CDR3s, while HIV+ repertoires had few.

The specimen was blood. This receptor was identified in an adult in good health. The chain uses TRBV7-9 and TRBJ1-1, with a weak D call TRBD1 (6 bases). CDR3 sequence: CASSLVYSQGMNTEAFF. DNA for the CDR3: TGTGCCAGCAGCTTAGTGTACTCACAGGGCATGAACACTGAAGCTTTCTTT.